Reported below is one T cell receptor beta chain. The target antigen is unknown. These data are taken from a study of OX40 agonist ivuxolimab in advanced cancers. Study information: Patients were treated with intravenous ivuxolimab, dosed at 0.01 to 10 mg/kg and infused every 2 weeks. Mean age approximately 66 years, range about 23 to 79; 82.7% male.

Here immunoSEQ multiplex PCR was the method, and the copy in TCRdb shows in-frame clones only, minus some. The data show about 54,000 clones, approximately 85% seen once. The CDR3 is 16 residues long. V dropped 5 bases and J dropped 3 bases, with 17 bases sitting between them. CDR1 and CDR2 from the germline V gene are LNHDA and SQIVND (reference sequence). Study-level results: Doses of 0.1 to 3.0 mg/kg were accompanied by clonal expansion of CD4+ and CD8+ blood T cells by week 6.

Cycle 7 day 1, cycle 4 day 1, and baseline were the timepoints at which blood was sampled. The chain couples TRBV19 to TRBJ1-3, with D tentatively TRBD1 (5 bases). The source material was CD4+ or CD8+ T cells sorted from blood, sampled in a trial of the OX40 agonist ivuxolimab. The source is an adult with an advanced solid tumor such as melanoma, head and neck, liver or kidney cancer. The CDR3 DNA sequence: TGTGCCAGTAGTCCTTACCTCGGGACGGATGGAAACACCATATATTTT. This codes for CASSPYLGTDGNTIYF.